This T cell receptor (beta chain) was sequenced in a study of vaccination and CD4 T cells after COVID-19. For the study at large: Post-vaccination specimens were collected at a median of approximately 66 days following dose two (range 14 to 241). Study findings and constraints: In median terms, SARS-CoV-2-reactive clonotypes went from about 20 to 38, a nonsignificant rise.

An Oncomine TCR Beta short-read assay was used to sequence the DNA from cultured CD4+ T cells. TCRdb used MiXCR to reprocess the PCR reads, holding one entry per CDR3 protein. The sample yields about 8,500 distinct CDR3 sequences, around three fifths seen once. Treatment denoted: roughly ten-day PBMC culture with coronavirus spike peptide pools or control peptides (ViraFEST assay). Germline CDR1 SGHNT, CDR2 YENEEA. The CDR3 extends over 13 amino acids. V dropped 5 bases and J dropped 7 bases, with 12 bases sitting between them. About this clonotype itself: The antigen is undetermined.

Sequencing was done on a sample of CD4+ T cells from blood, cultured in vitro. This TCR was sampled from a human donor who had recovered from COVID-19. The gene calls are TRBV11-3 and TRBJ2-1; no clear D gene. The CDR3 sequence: CASSLDTRNEQFF. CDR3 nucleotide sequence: TGTGCCAGCAGCCTCGACACGCGGAATGAGCAGTTCTTC.